This is a list of T cell receptor beta chains from one sample in a study of cytomegalovirus exposure and HLA in healthy donors. Produced via immunoSEQ multiplex PCR; TCRdb's table is partial and in-frame only. Of around 100,000 clones in the sample, roughly 68% were seen once. The sequenced sample consisted of PBMCs. The receptors derive from a woman in her 30s in good health and CMV-seronegative. The CDR3 runs from the conserved cysteine through the conserved F or W. Fields, in order: D gene, clone size, V gene, J gene, CDR3 DNA, CDR3 protein. The D gene is left open where the match is weak. The size of a clone is reported for some rows only, either as once, few or many, or as a class for expanded clones.

>TRBD2|few|TRBV2|TRBJ2-3
TGTGCCAGCAGGCGGACTAGCGGGAGGATCACAGATACGCAGTATTTT
CASRRTSGRITDTQYF
>NA|once|TRBV10-2|TRBJ2-2
TGCGCCACCATCGATACAGGGCTAAACACCGGGGAGCTGTTTTTT
CATIDTGLNTGELFF
>TRBD2|once|TRBV27|TRBJ2-7
TGTGCCAGCAGTAGCGGGAGCTCCTACGAGCAGTACTTC
CASSSGSSYEQYF
>TRBD2|once|TRBV6-1|TRBJ2-1
TGTGCCAGCAGTGAAATGGGGGAGGGTTACAATGAGCAGTTCTTC
CASSEMGEGYNEQFF
>NA|NA|TRBV5-6|TRBJ2-5
TGTGCCAGCAGCCGGACTCCCCGGGCAGAGGAGACCCAGTACTTC
CASSRTPRAEETQYF
>TRBD1|NA|TRBV19|TRBJ1-2
TGTGCCAGTAGTACCAGACAGGGTTCAGGGAACTATGGCTACACCTTC
CASSTRQGSGNYGYTF
>TRBD1|NA|TRBV6-5|TRBJ2-7
TGTGCCAGCAGTACCCTAGGGGACAGGATATACGAGCAGTACTTC
CASSTLGDRIYEQYF
>TRBD1|NA|TRBV6-5|TRBJ2-5
TGTGCCAGCAGTTACACGGGACAGGGTAGGGAGACCCAGTACTTC
CASSYTGQGRETQYF
>TRBD1|NA|TRBV2|TRBJ1-3
TGTGCCAGAGCTCGACAGGGGGCTCGGGGAAACACCATATATTTT
CARARQGARGNTIYF
>NA|NA|TRBV7-9|TRBJ2-2
TGTGCCAGCAGCTTAGACGGGAACACCGGGGAGCTGTTTTTT
CASSLDGNTGELFF
>TRBD1|NA|TRBV28|TRBJ1-5
TGTGCCAGCAGTCGCTCGGGACAGACTACTAGCAATCAGCCCCAGCATTTT
CASSRSGQTTSNQPQHF
>NA|once|TRBV6-1|TRBJ2-7
TGTGCCAGCAGGCCCACTGCCCCCTACGAGCAGTACTTC
CASRPTAPYEQYF
>TRBD1|NA|TRBV25-1|TRBJ1-2
TGTGCCAGCAGTGAACGGACAGGGTTGGCTAACTATGGCTACACCTTC
CASSERTGLANYGYTF
>NA|NA|TRBV28|TRBJ1-5
TGTGCCAGCAGTACCCAGTCGGGTCAGCCCCAGCATTTT
CASSTQSGQPQHF
>NA|NA|TRBV2|TRBJ1-1
TGTGCCAGCAGTGATCAGGGCATGAACACTGAAGCTTTCTTT
CASSDQGMNTEAFF
>TRBD1|NA|TRBV28|TRBJ2-5
TGTGCCAGCAAGACAGGGGGCGAAGAGACCCAGTACTTC
CASKTGGEETQYF
>NA|NA|TRBV19|TRBJ2-1
TGTGCCAGTAGTAGCCACCGGGACAATGAGCAGTTCTTC
CASSSHRDNEQFF
>TRBD1|once|TRBV4-3|TRBJ1-2
TGCGCCAGCAGCCAAGTTACAGGGGGCTTGGATGGCTACACCTTC
CASSQVTGGLDGYTF
>TRBD1|NA|TRBV15|TRBJ2-1
TGTGCCACCAGCACGGACAGGGGTGAGCAGTTCTTC
CATSTDRGEQFF
>TRBD1|few|TRBV10-2|TRBJ1-1
TGCGCCAGCAGTAGACAGGGTCTCACTGAAGCTTTCTTT
CASSRQGLTEAFF
>TRBD2|NA|TRBV5-1|TRBJ2-1
TGCGCCAGCAGCTTGGGGTACCTAGCGGCGGGCAATGAGCAGTTCTTC
CASSLGYLAAGNEQFF
>TRBD2|NA|TRBV7-9|TRBJ2-7
TGTGCCAGCAGCCCTTGGAGCGGGAGGGCCTACGAGCAGTACTTC
CASSPWSGRAYEQYF
>TRBD2|few|TRBV19|TRBJ2-6
TGTGCCAGTAGTCCAACACGGACGGGACTACTCTCTCTCGGGGCCAACGTCCTGACTTTC
CASSPTRTGLLSLGANVLTF
>NA|NA|TRBV10-2|TRBJ2-5
TGCGCCAGCAGTGAGTCTTATACGGGAAGAGAAACCCAGTACTTC
CASSESYTGRETQYF
>NA|NA|TRBV7-2|TRBJ2-1
TGTGCCAGCAGCTTAGTGTGGGAGAACTCCTACAATGAGCAGTTCTTC
CASSLVWENSYNEQFF
>TRBD2|NA|TRBV5-1|TRBJ2-1
TGCGCCAGCAGCCCAGGTAGCGGGAGGACCTATGAGCAGTTCTTC
CASSPGSGRTYEQFF
>NA|NA|TRBV19|TRBJ2-7
TGTGCCAGTAGTATCGAGACAGGCCATATCTACGAGCAGTACTTC
CASSIETGHIYEQYF
>NA|few|TRBV6-1|TRBJ1-6
TGTGCCAGCAGTGAAGGGAAACACTACTATAATTCACCCCTCCACTTT
CASSEGKHYYNSPLHF
>TRBD1|NA|TRBV9|TRBJ1-4
TGTGCCAGCAGCGTAATCTGGACAGGGCCGGAGAAACTGTTTTTT
CASSVIWTGPEKLFF
>NA|few|TRBV5-1|TRBJ2-6
TGCGCCAGCGCCCGGGTGCGGGCAGACCCTTCTGGGGCCAACGTCCTGACTTTC
CASARVRADPSGANVLTF
>TRBD2|few|TRBV6-4|TRBJ2-7
TGTGCCAGCGGAGGCGGGACTAGACCCTACGAGCAGTACTTC
CASGGGTRPYEQYF
>NA|NA|TRBV5-6|TRBJ2-6
TGTGCCAGCAGCTCCACACCCTCTGGGGCCAACGTCCTGACTTTC
CASSSTPSGANVLTF
>TRBD2|NA|TRBV2|TRBJ2-7
TGTGCCAGCAGATTCCGGGGGGGCCCTTCCTACGAGCAGTACTTC
CASRFRGGPSYEQYF
>TRBD1|few|TRBV2|TRBJ2-7
TGTGCCAGCAGTGAGGCAGGGGGCTACTCCTACGAGCAGTACTTC
CASSEAGGYSYEQYF
>TRBD2|once|TRBV5-1|TRBJ2-1
TGCGCCAGCAGCGGAGGGACTAGCGGGCTTGAGCAGTTCTTC
CASSGGTSGLEQFF
>NA|NA|TRBV2|TRBJ2-1
TGTGCCAGCAGTGAAAATTTAGCGGCCAGGGAGCAGTTCTTC
CASSENLAAREQFF
>NA|NA|TRBV28|TRBJ1-2
TGTGCCAGCAGTTTGGAGGGATCTCGTGGCTACACCTTC
CASSLEGSRGYTF
>TRBD1|few|TRBV6-5|TRBJ2-5
TGTGCCAGCAGTTCGGACAGGGAACGGGATCAAGAGACCCAGTACTTC
CASSSDRERDQETQYF
>NA|NA|TRBV28|TRBJ1-5
TGTGCCAGCAGTTTCAAGGGAGGGAAGAATCAGCCCCAGCATTTT
CASSFKGGKNQPQHF
>TRBD2|NA|TRBV2|TRBJ2-5
TGTGCCAGCAGTGAAGAGGCTAGCGGGGCTTGGGAGACCCAGTACTTC
CASSEEASGAWETQYF
>NA|NA|TRBV9|TRBJ2-5
TGTGCCAGCAGCGCGGGATTAAGGGAGACCCAGTACTTC
CASSAGLRETQYF
>NA|few|TRBV5-3|TRBJ2-3
TGTGCCAGAAGCTTGTTTCTGAATAGCGGAGACACAGATACGCAGTATTTT
CARSLFLNSGDTDTQYF
>NA|NA|TRBV7-9|TRBJ2-2
TGTGCCAGCACCTATAACACCGGGGAGCTGTTTTTT
CASTYNTGELFF